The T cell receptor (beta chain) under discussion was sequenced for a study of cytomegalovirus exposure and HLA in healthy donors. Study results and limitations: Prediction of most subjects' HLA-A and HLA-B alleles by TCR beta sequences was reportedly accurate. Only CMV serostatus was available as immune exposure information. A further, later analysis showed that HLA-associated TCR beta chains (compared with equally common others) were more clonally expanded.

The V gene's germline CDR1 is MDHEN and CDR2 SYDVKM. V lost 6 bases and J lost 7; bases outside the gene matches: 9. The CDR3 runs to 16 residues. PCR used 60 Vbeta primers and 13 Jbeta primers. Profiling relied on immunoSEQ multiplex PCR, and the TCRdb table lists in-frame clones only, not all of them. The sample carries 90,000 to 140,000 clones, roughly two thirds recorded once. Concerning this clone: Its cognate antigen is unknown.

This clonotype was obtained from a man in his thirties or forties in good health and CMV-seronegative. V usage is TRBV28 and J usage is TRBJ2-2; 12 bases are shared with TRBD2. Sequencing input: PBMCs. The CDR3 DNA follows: TGTGCCAGCAGCTCAAGACTAGCGGGAGATGGCGGGGAGCTGTTTTTT. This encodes CASSSRLAGDGGELFF.